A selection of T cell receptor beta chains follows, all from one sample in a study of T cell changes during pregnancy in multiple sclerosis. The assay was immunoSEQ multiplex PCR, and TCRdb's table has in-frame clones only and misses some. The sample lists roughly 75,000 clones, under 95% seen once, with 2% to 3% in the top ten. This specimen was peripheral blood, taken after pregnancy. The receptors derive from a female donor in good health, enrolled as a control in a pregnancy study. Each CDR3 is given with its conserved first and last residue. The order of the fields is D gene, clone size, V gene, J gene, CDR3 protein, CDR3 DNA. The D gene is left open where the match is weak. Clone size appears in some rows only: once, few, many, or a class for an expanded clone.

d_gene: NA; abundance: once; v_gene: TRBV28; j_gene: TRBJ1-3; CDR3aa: CASSPWTSLLLLRGNTIYF; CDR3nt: TGTGCCAGCAGTCCCTGGACAAGCCTGTTGCTTTTGCGAGGAAACACCATATATTTT
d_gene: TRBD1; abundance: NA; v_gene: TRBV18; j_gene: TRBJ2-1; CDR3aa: CASSPNRGLYNEQFF; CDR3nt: TGTGCCAGCTCACCCAACAGGGGGCTCTACAATGAGCAGTTCTTC
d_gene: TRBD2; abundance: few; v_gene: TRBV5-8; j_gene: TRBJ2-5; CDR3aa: CASSAPGLHTATQYF; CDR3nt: TGTGCCAGCAGCGCTCCGGGACTACATACGGCGACCCAGTACTTC
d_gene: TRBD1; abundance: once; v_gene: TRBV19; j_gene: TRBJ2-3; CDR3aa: CASSPRGRADTQYF; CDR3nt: TGTGCCAGTAGCCCCAGGGGGAGAGCAGATACGCAGTATTTT
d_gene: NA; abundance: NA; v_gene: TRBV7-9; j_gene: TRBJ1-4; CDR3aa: CASSLGGLGGLEKLFF; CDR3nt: TGTGCCAGCAGCTTAGGAGGTCTTGGGGGCTTGGAAAAACTGTTTTTT
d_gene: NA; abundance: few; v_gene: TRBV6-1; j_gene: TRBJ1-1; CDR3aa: CASRHWSKTNTEAFF; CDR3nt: TGTGCCAGCAGGCATTGGAGCAAAACGAACACTGAAGCTTTCTTT
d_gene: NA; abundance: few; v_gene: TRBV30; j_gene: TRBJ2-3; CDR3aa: CAWSLSSTDTQYF; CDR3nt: TGTGCCTGGAGTTTGAGTAGCACAGATACGCAGTATTTT
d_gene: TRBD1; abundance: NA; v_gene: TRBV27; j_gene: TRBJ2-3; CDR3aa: CASSFGTGGTQYF; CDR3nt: TGTGCCAGCAGTTTTGGGACAGGGGGTACGCAGTATTTT
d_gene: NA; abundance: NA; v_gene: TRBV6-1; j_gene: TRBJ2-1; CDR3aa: CASTSDGGFNEQFF; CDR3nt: TGTGCCAGCACCTCAGATGGGGGCTTCAATGAGCAGTTCTTC
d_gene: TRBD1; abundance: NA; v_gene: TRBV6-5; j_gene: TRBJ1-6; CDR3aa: CASAGQVNSPLHF; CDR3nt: TGTGCCAGCGCGGGACAGGTCAATTCACCCCTCCACTTT
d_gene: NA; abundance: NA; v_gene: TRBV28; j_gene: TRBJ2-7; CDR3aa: CASTRDYEQYF; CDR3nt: TGTGCCAGCACGCGGGACTACGAGCAGTACTTC
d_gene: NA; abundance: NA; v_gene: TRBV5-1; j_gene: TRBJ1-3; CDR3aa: CASSLVGTRGSGNTIYF; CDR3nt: TGCGCCAGCAGCTTGGTGGGCACAAGGGGCTCTGGAAACACCATATATTTT
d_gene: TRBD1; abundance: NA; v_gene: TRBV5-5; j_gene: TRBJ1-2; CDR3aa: CAPGQGSWNYGYTF; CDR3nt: TGTGCCCCGGGACAGGGAAGCTGGAACTATGGCTACACCTTC
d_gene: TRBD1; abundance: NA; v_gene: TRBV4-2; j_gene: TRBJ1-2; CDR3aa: CASSQEARGTDPVGYTF; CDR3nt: TGTGCCAGCAGCCAAGAGGCCAGGGGGACGGACCCGGTGGGCTACACCTTC
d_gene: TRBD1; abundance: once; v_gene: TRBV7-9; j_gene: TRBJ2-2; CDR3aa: CASSLGQGATGELFF; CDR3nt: TGTGCCAGCAGCCTAGGGCAGGGGGCGACCGGGGAGCTGTTTTTT
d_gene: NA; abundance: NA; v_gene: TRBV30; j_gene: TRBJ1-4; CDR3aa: CAWKGGFANEKLFF; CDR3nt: TGTGCCTGGAAGGGAGGGTTCGCTAATGAAAAACTGTTTTTT
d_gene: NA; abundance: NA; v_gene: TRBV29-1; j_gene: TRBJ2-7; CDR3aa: CSVKGRGLYEQYF; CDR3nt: TGCAGCGTTAAAGGACGAGGGCTCTACGAGCAGTACTTC
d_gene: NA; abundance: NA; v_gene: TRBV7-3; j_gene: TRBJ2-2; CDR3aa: CASSLLGAPNTGELFF; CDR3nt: TGTGCCAGCAGCTTACTGGGGGCCCCGAACACCGGGGAGCTGTTTTTT
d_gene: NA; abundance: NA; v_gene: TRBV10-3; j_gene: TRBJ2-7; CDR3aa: CAISSGTAQYF; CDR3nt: TGTGCCATCAGTTCGGGTACCGCGCAGTACTTC
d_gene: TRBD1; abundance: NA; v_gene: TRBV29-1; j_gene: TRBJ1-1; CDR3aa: CSASGQGMTEAFF; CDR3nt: TGCAGCGCCTCGGGACAGGGGATGACTGAAGCTTTCTTT
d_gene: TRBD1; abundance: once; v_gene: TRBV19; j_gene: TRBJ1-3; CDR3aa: CASMGTGSGNTIYF; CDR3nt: TGTGCCAGTATGGGGACAGGTTCTGGAAACACCATATATTTT
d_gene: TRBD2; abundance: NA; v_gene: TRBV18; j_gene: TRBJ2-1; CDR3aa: CASSPPGTRANEQFF; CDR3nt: TGTGCCAGCTCACCCCCCGGGACTAGAGCCAATGAGCAGTTCTTC
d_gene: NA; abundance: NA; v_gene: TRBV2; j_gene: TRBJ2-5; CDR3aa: CASSELALGSQETQYF; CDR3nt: TGTGCCAGCAGTGAACTAGCCCTTGGGAGCCAAGAGACCCAGTACTTC
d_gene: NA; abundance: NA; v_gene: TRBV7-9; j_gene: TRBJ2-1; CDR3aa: CASSFLYDRTYNEQFF; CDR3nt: TGTGCCAGCAGCTTCCTATACGACAGGACCTACAATGAGCAGTTCTTC
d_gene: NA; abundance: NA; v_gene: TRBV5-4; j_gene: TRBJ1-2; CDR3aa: CASSRRGGNGYTF; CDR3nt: TGTGCCAGCAGCCGACGGGGCGGGAATGGCTACACCTTC
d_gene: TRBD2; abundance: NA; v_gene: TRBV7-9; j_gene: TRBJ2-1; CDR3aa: CATRKSGSGNEQFF; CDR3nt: TGTGCCACCCGGAAAAGCGGGAGCGGCAATGAGCAGTTCTTC
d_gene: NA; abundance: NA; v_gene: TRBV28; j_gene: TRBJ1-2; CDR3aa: CASKVLGEENGYTF; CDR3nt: TGTGCCAGCAAAGTCTTAGGTGAGGAGAATGGCTACACCTTC
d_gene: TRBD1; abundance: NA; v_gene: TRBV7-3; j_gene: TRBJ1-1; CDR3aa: CASSARQGADTEAFF; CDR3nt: TGTGCCAGCAGCGCCCGACAGGGGGCAGACACTGAAGCTTTCTTT
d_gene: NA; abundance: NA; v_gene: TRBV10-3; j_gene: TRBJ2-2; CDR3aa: CAISGLARHTGELFF; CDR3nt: TGTGCCATCAGTGGGCTAGCGCGACACACCGGGGAGCTGTTTTTT
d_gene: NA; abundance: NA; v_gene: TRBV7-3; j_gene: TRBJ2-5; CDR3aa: CASSLGGTVQETQYF; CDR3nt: TGTGCCAGCAGCTTAGGGGGGACAGTCCAAGAGACCCAGTACTTC
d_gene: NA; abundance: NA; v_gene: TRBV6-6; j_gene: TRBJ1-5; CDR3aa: CASSYDRFNQPQHF; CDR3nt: TGTGCCAGCAGTTATGACAGATTCAATCAGCCCCAGCATTTT
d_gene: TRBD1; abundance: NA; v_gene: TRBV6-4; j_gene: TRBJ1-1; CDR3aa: CASSDGTGGTEAFF; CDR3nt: TGTGCCAGCAGTGACGGGACAGGGGGCACTGAAGCTTTCTTT
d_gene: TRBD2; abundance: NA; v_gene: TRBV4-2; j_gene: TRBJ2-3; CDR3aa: CASSPDISGGTDTQYF; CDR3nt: TGTGCCAGCAGCCCCGACATTAGCGGGGGCACAGATACGCAGTATTTT
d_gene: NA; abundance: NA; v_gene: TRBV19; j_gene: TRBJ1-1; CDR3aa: CASSVQQGMNTEAFF; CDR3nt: TGTGCCAGTAGTGTACAACAGGGCATGAACACTGAAGCTTTCTTT
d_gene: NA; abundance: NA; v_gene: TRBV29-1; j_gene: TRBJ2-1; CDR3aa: CSALGVGYNEQFF; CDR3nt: TGCAGCGCCCTGGGTGTCGGGTACAATGAGCAGTTCTTC
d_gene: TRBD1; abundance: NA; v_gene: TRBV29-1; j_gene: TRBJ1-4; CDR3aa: CSVPGQNEKLFF; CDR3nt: TGCAGCGTCCCGGGACAGAATGAAAAACTGTTTTTT
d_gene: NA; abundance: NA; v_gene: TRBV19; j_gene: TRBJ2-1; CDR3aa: CASSIGGAGRQGEQFF; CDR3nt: TGTGCCAGTAGTATAGGTGGAGCGGGAAGACAGGGGGAGCAGTTCTTC
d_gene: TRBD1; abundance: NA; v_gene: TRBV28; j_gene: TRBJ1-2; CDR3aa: CASSIGQGHFYGYTF; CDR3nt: TGTGCCAGCAGTATAGGACAGGGGCATTTCTATGGCTACACCTTC
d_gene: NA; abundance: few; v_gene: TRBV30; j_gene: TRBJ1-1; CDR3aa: CALQRGGNTEAFF; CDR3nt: TGTGCCTTGCAAAGGGGCGGGAACACTGAAGCTTTCTTT
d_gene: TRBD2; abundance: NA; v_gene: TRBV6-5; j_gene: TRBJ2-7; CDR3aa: CASSYFGGASYEQYF; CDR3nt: TGTGCCAGCAGTTACTTCGGGGGGGCCTCCTACGAGCAGTACTTC
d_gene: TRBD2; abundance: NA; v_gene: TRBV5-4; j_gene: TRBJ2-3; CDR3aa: CASSAGTSGRVGTDTQYF; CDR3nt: TGTGCCAGCAGCGCCGGGACTAGCGGGAGAGTTGGTACAGATACGCAGTATTTT
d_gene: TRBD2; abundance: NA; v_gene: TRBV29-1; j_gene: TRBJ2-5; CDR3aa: CSVALLAGGRETQYF; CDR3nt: TGCAGCGTTGCCCTACTAGCGGGAGGGCGAGAGACCCAGTACTTC
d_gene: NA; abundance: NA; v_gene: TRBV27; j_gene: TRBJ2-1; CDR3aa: CASTLDGSSYNEQFF; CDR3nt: TGTGCCAGCACTCTAGACGGGAGCTCCTACAATGAGCAGTTCTTC
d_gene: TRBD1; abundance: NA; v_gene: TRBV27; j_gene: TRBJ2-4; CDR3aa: CASSVRGPAKNIQYF; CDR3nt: TGTGCCAGCAGTGTAAGGGGGCCAGCCAAAAACATTCAGTACTTC
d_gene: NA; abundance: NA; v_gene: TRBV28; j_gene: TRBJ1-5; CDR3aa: CASSFWEQPQHF; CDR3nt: TGTGCCAGCAGTTTCTGGGAGCAACCCCAGCATTTT
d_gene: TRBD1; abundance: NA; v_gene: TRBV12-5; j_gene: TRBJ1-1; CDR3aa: CASGLPLGQLNTEAFF; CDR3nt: TGTGCTAGTGGTTTGCCCCTGGGACAGTTGAACACTGAAGCTTTCTTT
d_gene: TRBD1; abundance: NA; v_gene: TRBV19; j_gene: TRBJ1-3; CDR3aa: CASKSDTGATGNTIYF; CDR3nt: TGTGCCAGTAAATCGGACACAGGGGCTACTGGAAACACCATATATTTT
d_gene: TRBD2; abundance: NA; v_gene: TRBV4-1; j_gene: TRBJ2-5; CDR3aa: CASSQGRLAGGTFRIQETQYF; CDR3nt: TGCGCCAGCAGCCAAGGAAGACTAGCGGGGGGGACCTTCCGAATCCAAGAGACCCAGTACTTC
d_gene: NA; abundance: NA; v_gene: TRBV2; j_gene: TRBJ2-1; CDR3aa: CASCLAVSYNEQFF; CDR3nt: TGTGCCAGCTGCTTAGCGGTGTCCTACAATGAGCAGTTCTTC
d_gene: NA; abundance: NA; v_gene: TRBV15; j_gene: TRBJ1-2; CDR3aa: CATSRDKETRGYTF; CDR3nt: TGTGCCACCAGCAGAGATAAGGAGACGCGTGGCTACACCTTC
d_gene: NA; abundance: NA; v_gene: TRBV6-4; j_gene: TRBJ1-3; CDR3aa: CASSVDAESGNTIYF; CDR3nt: TGTGCCAGCAGCGTAGACGCGGAATCCGGAAACACCATATATTTT
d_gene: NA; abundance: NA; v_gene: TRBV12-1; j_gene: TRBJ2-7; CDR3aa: CASSPKVDGGYEQYF; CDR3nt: TGTGCCAGCAGCCCCAAGGTAGACGGAGGCTACGAGCAGTACTTC
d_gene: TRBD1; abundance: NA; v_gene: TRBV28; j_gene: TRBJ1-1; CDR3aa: CASSLMRTGGTEAFF; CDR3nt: TGTGCCAGCAGCCTCATGAGGACAGGGGGCACTGAAGCTTTCTTT
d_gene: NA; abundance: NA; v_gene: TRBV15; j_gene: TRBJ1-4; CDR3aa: CATSRDATGGEKLFF; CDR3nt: TGTGCCACCAGCAGAGATGCGACCGGGGGTGAAAAACTGTTTTTT